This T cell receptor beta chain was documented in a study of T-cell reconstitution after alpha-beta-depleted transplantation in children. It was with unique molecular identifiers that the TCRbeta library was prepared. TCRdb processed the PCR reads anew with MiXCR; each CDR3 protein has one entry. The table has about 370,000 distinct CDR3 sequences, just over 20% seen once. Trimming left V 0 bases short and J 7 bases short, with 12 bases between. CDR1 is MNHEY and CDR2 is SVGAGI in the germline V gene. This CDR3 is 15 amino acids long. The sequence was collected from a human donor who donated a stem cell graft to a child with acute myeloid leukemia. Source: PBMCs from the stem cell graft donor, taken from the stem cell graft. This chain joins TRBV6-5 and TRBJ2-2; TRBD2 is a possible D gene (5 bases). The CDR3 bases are TGTGCCAGCAGTTACTCGGTGGGAGTGGTCGGGGAGCTGTTTTTT. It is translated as CASSYSVGVVGELFF.